The 5 T cell receptor beta chains in this list originate from one sample, sequenced in a study of blood T cell repertoires in COVID-19. Profiling relied on immunoSEQ multiplex PCR, and the TCRdb table lists in-frame clones only, not all of them. The repertoire holds around 140,000 clones, with roughly 87% as singletons. Sample: peripheral blood. Source of these receptors: a woman between 50 and 59 years old with acute or convalescent COVID-19.

The rearrangement uses TRBV6-5 and TRBJ2-5, with TRBD2 matching 7 bases. CDR3 length equals 14 residues. CDR1 MNHEY and CDR2 SVGAGI come from the germline V gene. The CDR3 region is CSTREGYFQETQYF. CDR3 DNA: TGTTCAACCAGGGAGGGCTATTTTCAAGAGACCCAGTACTTC.

This clone was detected only once. The chain employs TRBV12-3 or TRBV12-4 and TRBJ1-2, with a possible D match to TRBD1 (6 bases). Trimming left V 4 bases short and J 7 bases short, with 10 bases between. The CDR3 consists of 12 residues. DNA for the CDR3: TGTGCCAGCAGTTCCCTCAGGGGTGGCTACACCTTC. It specifies CASSSLRGGYTF.

V is TRBV11-1 and J is TRBJ2-3; TRBD1 matches 7 bases. With V trimmed by 3 bases and J by 3 bases, 6 bases remained unmatched. This CDR3 comprises 15 residues. Germline V gene data show CDR1 as SGHAT and CDR2 as FQDESV (reference sequence). The CDR3 is CASSFRFRGTDTQYF. The CDR3 DNA reads TGTGCCAGCAGCTTTAGGTTCAGGGGGACAGATACGCAGTATTTT.

The V and J genes are TRBV7-9 and TRBJ1-1, with TRBD1 identical over 8 bases. The ends lost 5 bases at V and 4 bases at J; junction bases unmatched: 18. This CDR3 has 18 residues. CDR1 is SEHNR and CDR2 is FQNEAQ in the germline V gene (reference sequence). The CDR3 DNA sequence: TGTGCCAGCAGCCCGATGGGCCAGGGGGCAACCTCCGGCACTGAAGCTTTCTTT. Encoded protein: CASSPMGQGATSGTEAFF.

The J gene is TRBJ2-3, the V gene TRBV5-1; D possibly corresponds to TRBD2 (6 bases). Trimming stripped 4 bases from V and 2 bases from J, with 17 bases between. Per the germline V gene, CDR1 is SGHRS and CDR2 is YFSETQ. The CDR3 extends over 16 amino acids. The CDR3 is CASSQRLVGVTDTQYF. The CDR3 nucleotides read TGCGCCAGCAGCCAACGACTAGTAGGGGTCACAGATACGCAGTATTTT.